This is a list of T cell receptor beta chains from one sample in a study of CD8+CD57+ T cells in acquired aplastic anemia. Each CDR3 protein is one row after TCRdb ran MiXCR on the reads. The data contain about 210,000 distinct CDR3 sequences, approximately 35% of them singletons. Sequenced: sorted CD4+, CD8+, or CD8+CD57+ T cells (not recorded which) from PBMCs. The receptors come from a human donor in good health, serving as a control. Both conserved end residues are part of each CDR3. The D gene is left open where the match is weak. For some rows the clone size is stated as once, few or many, or as a class when expanded; others skip it.

TRBJ2-7 | TRBV4-1 | many | TRBD2 | TGCGCCAGCAGCCAGGGGGGACTAGCGGGACTCGAGCAGTACTTC | CASSQGGLAGLEQYF
TRBJ2-5 | TRBV7-9 | many | TRBD2 | TGTGCCAGCAGCTCCCTTTGGACTAGCGCTCAAGAGACCCAGTACTTC | CASSSLWTSAQETQYF
TRBJ1-6 | TRBV4-1 | many | NA | TGCGCCAGCAGCCAAACCTGGACAGCGGTAGATTCACCCCTCCACTTT | CASSQTWTAVDSPLHF
TRBJ2-1 | TRBV20-1 | once | NA | TGCAGTAGGTCGAGCTCCTACAATGAGCAGTTCTTC | CSRSSSYNEQFF
TRBJ1-2 | TRBV29-1 | many | NA | TGCAGCGTTGATCCGGGGGCGGACTATGGCTACACCTTC | CSVDPGADYGYTF
TRBJ1-1 | TRBV2 | NA | NA | TGTACCAGCAGTACCACAGGGAACACTGAAGCTTTCTTT | CTSSTTGNTEAFF
TRBJ2-3 | TRBV30 | few | TRBD2 | TGTGCCTGGAGTGTTGGGGGGGGGACTCCAGATACGCAGTATTTT | CAWSVGGGTPDTQYF
TRBJ2-5 | TRBV10-3 | many | TRBD1 | TGTGCCATCAGCGGAACGACAGGGAGCCAAGAGACCCAGTACTTC | CAISGTTGSQETQYF
TRBJ1-5 | TRBV20-1 | NA | TRBD1 | TGCAGTGGGACTGGACAGGGCAATCAGCCCCAGCATTTT | CSGTGQGNQPQHF
TRBJ2-6 | TRBV7-9 | few | NA | TGTGCCAGCAGCTTTTTCCAACTCTCTGGGGCCAACGTCCTGACTTTC | CASSFFQLSGANVLTF
TRBJ1-1 | TRBV7-2 | many | NA | TGTGCCAGCAGTCCTACCAGGGCCAGGAACACTGAAGCTTTCTTT | CASSPTRARNTEAFF
TRBJ1-5 | TRBV19 | many | TRBD1 | TGTGCCAGTAGTATGACAGGGGCCGATCAGCCCCAGCATTTT | CASSMTGADQPQHF
TRBJ2-1 | TRBV19 | many | NA | TGTGCCAGTAGTATCGGGGGTGGGAATGAGCAGTTCTTC | CASSIGGGNEQFF
TRBJ1-2 | TRBV19 | NA | TRBD1 | TGTGCCAGTAGCAACGCCGGGACAGGCTATGGCTACACCTTC | CASSNAGTGYGYTF
TRBJ2-7 | TRBV5-1 | many | NA | TGCGCCAGCAGCTTCTCCCCCGCGGGCTACGAGCAGTACTTC | CASSFSPAGYEQYF
TRBJ1-6 | TRBV19 | many | NA | TGTGCCAGTAGTATAGGACAGAAGGATAATTCACCCCTCCACTTT | CASSIGQKDNSPLHF
TRBJ1-6 | TRBV4-1 | many | NA | TGCGCCAGCAGCCAAGGTGGAGGGGATAATTCACCCCTCCACTTT | CASSQGGGDNSPLHF
TRBJ2-1 | TRBV30 | few | NA | TGTGCCTGGACAGGGTGGGGTAACAATGAGCAGTTCTTC | CAWTGWGNNEQFF
TRBJ1-3 | TRBV2 | NA | TRBD1 | TGTGCCAGCACTAAGACAGGGAGCTCTGGAAACACCATATATTTT | CASTKTGSSGNTIYF
TRBJ1-1 | TRBV15 | many | NA | TGTGCCACCAGCAGAGCCACAGGGCTTGAAGCTTTCTTT | CATSRATGLEAFF
TRBJ2-3 | TRBV5-1 | NA | TRBD1 | TGCGCCAGCAGCCTAGGACAGGGAGCGGATACGCAGTATTTT | CASSLGQGADTQYF
TRBJ2-2 | TRBV7-2 | NA | NA | TGTGCCAGCAGCCGGCGGGACCTCGGGGAGCTGTTTTTT | CASSRRDLGELFF
TRBJ1-6 | TRBV5-1 | NA | NA | TGCGCCAGCAGCCCCACCCAGAGGGGGGGCCTTAATTCACCCCTCCACTTT | CASSPTQRGGLNSPLHF
TRBJ1-6 | TRBV5-1 | few | TRBD1 | TGCGCCAGCAGCCCCCAGGGGGATTGGTTGGGGAATTCACCCCTCCACTTT | CASSPQGDWLGNSPLHF
TRBJ1-5 | TRBV15 | once | NA | TGTGCCACCAGCAGAGATTTAGGGGAACTTGAGACCCAGCATTTT | CATSRDLGELETQHF
TRBJ1-1 | TRBV2 | NA | NA | TGTGCCATCCTGGGGCTAGCGAGGAACACTGAAGCTTTCTTT | CAILGLARNTEAFF
TRBJ1-1 | TRBV9 | many | NA | TGTGCCAGCAGCGTTATACAGGGGAACACTGAAGCTTTCTTT | CASSVIQGNTEAFF
TRBJ2-1 | TRBV9 | NA | NA | TGTGCCAGCAGCGGGACCCATGAGCAGTTCTTC | CASSGTHEQFF
TRBJ1-6 | TRBV5-4 | few | TRBD1 | TGTGCCAGCAGCTTACAGACAGGGCTCTATAATTCACCCCTCCACTTT | CASSLQTGLYNSPLHF
TRBJ2-3 | TRBV15 | NA | TRBD2 | TGTGCCACCAGCAGTGCTAGTTACAGCGGGGGTACAGATACGCAGTATTTT | CATSSASYSGGTDTQYF
TRBJ2-5 | TRBV10-2 | many | NA | TGCGCCAGCAGTGGACCACGAAGCTCTTACCAAGAGACCCAGTACTTC | CASSGPRSSYQETQYF
TRBJ1-5 | TRBV19 | NA | TRBD1 | TGTGCCAGTAGCAAACTACCTGGACAGGTCTCCGATCAGCCCCAGCATTTT | CASSKLPGQVSDQPQHF
TRBJ2-7 | TRBV7-2 | many | NA | TGTGCCAGCAGCTTATACAGGGTACCCACCTACGAGCAGTACTTC | CASSLYRVPTYEQYF
TRBJ1-1 | TRBV2 | NA | NA | TGTGCCAGCAGTGAAAACACTGCTTTCTTT | CASSENTAFF
TRBJ2-7 | TRBV5-4 | few | TRBD2 | TGTGCCAGCAGATTAGCGGGGGGGTCCTACGAGCAGTACTTC | CASRLAGGSYEQYF
TRBJ2-1 | TRBV20-1 | NA | TRBD2 | TGCAGTGCTAGAGGGTTGTGGGAGTTTAGCGGGTCCTACAATGAGCAGTTCTTC | CSARGLWEFSGSYNEQFF
TRBJ1-5 | TRBV19 | NA | TRBD1 | TGTGCCAGTAGTATGACAGGGGCTTTCAATCAGCCCCAGCATTTT | CASSMTGAFNQPQHF
TRBJ1-6 | TRBV6-1 | NA | NA | TGTGCCAGCAGTCTCCTGGGGAGGACCAGCTATAATTCACCCCTCCACTTT | CASSLLGRTSYNSPLHF
TRBJ2-7 | TRBV20-1 | many | TRBD1 | TGCAGTGCTAGATACCCCGGGACAGCGAGCGGCGAGCAGTACTTC | CSARYPGTASGEQYF
TRBJ1-2 | TRBV5-4 | many | NA | TGTGCCAGCAGCTCCAACAGAGCTAACTATGGCTACACCTTC | CASSSNRANYGYTF
TRBJ1-2 | TRBV13 | many | NA | TGTGCCAGCAGCTTAGGCCTAAAGCAGAGGGGTGGCTACACCTTC | CASSLGLKQRGGYTF
TRBJ1-1 | TRBV7-9 | many | NA | TGTGCCAGCAGCTTTAACACAGGGAAAGGAGCTTTCTTT | CASSFNTGKGAFF
TRBJ2-5 | TRBV2 | NA | NA | NA | CACSAREGGGQGTQYF
TRBJ1-1 | TRBV11-2 | NA | TRBD1 | TGTGCCAGCAGCTTAACAGGGGCCCCGAACACTGAAGCTTTCTTT | CASSLTGAPNTEAFF
TRBJ1-1 | TRBV20-1 | many | NA | TGCAGTGCTGGGGGTCGCCTATCAACTGAAGCTTTCTTT | CSAGGRLSTEAFF
TRBJ2-7 | TRBV20-1 | many | TRBD2 | TGCAGTGCTACCCCCGGGACTAGCAACTACGAGCAGTACTTC | CSATPGTSNYEQYF
TRBJ2-7 | TRBV7-9 | many | NA | TGTGCCATCGAGTTTCCCGAGAGAGACTCCTACGAGCAGTACTTC | CAIEFPERDSYEQYF
TRBJ2-1 | TRBV20-1 | many | TRBD2 | TGCAGTGCTAGGGGGACTAGCGGATACAATGAGCAGTTCTTC | CSARGTSGYNEQFF
TRBJ1-3 | TRBV25-1 | many | NA | TGTGCCAGCAGTCGCAACTCTGGAAACACCATATATTTT | CASSRNSGNTIYF
TRBJ2-7 | TRBV7-8 | NA | NA | TGTGCCAGCTCACCAAACGTACTGGGCTCCTACGAGCGGTACTTC | CASSPNVLGSYERYF
TRBJ1-6 | TRBV6-1 | many | NA | TGTGCCAGCACTCATGCGGGGAAACCCCTCCACTTT | CASTHAGKPLHF
TRBJ1-2 | TRBV19 | many | TRBD1 | TGTGCCAGTAATGCAGGACAGGGGAATGGCTACACCTTC | CASNAGQGNGYTF
TRBJ1-1 | TRBV18 | few | NA | TGTGCCAGCTCGGGGGCGTCTGAAGCTTTCTTT | CASSGASEAFF
TRBJ1-2 | TRBV12-3/TRBV12-4 | NA | NA | TGTGCCAGCAGTTTAATTTCCCGGGTAAGGACTAACTATGGCTACACCTTC | CASSLISRVRTNYGYTF
TRBJ1-2 | TRBV4-1 | few | NA | TGCGCCAGCAGCCAAGCTAAGAAGGCGGGACAAATAAACTATGGCTACACCTTC | CASSQAKKAGQINYGYTF
TRBJ2-1 | TRBV2 | NA | NA | TGTGCCGGACAGACTAGGACCTACAATGAGCAGTTCTTC | CAGQTRTYNEQFF
TRBJ1-2 | TRBV5-1 | many | NA | TGCGCCAGCAGCCCCACAGGACAGACTGGCTACACCTTC | CASSPTGQTGYTF
TRBJ2-1 | TRBV10-3 | many | TRBD1 | TGTGCCATCGGACAGGGCTACAATGAGCAGTTCTTC | CAIGQGYNEQFF
TRBJ2-7 | TRBV15 | NA | NA | TGTGCCAGCAGCCCTTGCAGGGGACCAAGCTCCTACGAGCAGTACTTC | CASSPCRGPSSYEQYF
TRBJ2-7 | TRBV2 | NA | NA | TGTGCCAGCAGTCCGCCGGTGGGGGGCTGGTACTTC | CASSPPVGGWYF